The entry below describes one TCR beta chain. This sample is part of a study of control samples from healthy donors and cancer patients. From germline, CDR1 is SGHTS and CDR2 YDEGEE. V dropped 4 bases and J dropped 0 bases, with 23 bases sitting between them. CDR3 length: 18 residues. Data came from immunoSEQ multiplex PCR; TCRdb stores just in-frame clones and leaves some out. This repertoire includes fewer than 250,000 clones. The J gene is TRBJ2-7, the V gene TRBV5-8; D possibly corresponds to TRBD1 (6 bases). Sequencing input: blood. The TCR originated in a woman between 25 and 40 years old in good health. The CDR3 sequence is CASSNRYGLQGISYEQYF. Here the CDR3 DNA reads TGTGCCAGCAGCAACAGATATGGCCTACAGGGTATCTCCTACGAGCAGTACTTC.